This TCR beta chain was profiled in a study of blood T cell repertoires in COVID-19 (dated by TCRdb to 2018 to 2021). About the study as a whole: Collaborator samples came from the United States, Italy and Spain and covered acute and convalescent phases of COVID-19. The prospective study material was composed of cDNA or gDNA derived from T cells, B-cell-depleted T cells, or PBMCs. Samples were obtained from the ongoing ImmuneRACE study (first 160 participants) and from roughly 1,300 subjects provided by 6 global collaborators. The repertoires were released in a freely available public database meant as a resource for research on the immune response to SARS-CoV-2. Deeply sampled blood TCRbeta repertoires from subjects exposed to, actively infected with, or recovered from COVID-19 were included in the dataset. Where HLA class I and class II types were available, the types were taken from metadata supplied by the sample provider, not from assay-based typing. A de-identified subject ID, COVID-19 status, age in years and sex were almost always included in the sample metadata.

Of note for this clone: Its specific antigen is unknown. No quality values exist for individual bases; no much larger clone is one base distant. Other DNA sequences in this sample translate to the same CDR3.

The paper's findings and limits, for the study overall: The amount of clinical and demographic metadata varied by source and participant and was provided uncurated.

The immunoSEQ Assay, a bias-controlled multiplex PCR, was used to amplify TCRbeta CDR3 regions from genomic DNA. The source study handled its data this way. The number of nucleated cells in each sample was estimated from the amplification of reference gene primers within the assay. To quantify the absolute abundance of each unique TCRbeta CDR3 rearrangement, sequence reads were collapsed and filtered. Productive Simpson clonality was computed per sample as the square root of Simpson's diversity index over productive rearrangements. TCRdb's version of the immuneACCESS table is confined to in-frame rearrangements and falls short of the full clone set. An unresolved V gene accounts for under half of the shortfall where checked; the remainder is of unknown origin. Clone size and the V and J calls come from that table; the DNA yielded D and trimming. The sample table records some 220,000 clones; nearly 85% of these occur just once. The ten largest clones represent roughly 1.3% of the sample.

At one collaborating source in Seattle, patients were enrolled during active infection and were followed longitudinally through the course of disease. Whole blood was collected in K2EDTA tubes by collaborating institutions according to the institutions' own protocols. For TCRbeta analysis, collaborators shipped samples in one of three forms: frozen whole blood, isolated PBMCs, or DNA extracted from either of those sample types. Here V drops 0 bases and J drops 13 bases, and the junction holds 3 bases not matched to any gene. CDR1 and CDR2 are drawn from the germline V gene (reference sequence): LGHDT, YNNKEL. Counted from cysteine to phenylalanine, this CDR3 has 12 amino acids. Solely the CDR3 DNA is kept, with 36 bases framed from the first base.

The sequence was collected from a woman aged 25 to 39 with COVID-19, enrolled during active disease. Material for sequencing was peripheral blood. Recombination linked TRBV3-1 (or the pseudogene TRBV3-2) to TRBJ2-1; 7 middle bases align to TRBD1. The CDR3: CASSQDRGSQFF. The nucleotides are TGTGCCAGCAGCCAAGACAGGGGGAGCCAGTTCTTC.